This entry features one T cell receptor (beta chain) sequence. Its antigen target is currently unknown. Per-nucleotide qualities are absent, and no much larger clonotype sits a single base away. This sample stems from a study of blood T cell repertoires in COVID-19 (dated by TCRdb to 2019 to 2021). About the full investigation: Samples from collaborators originated in the United States, Italy and Spain and spanned both the acute and convalescent phases of COVID-19. The dataset comprised deeply sampled blood TCRbeta repertoires from subjects exposed to, actively infected with, or recovered from COVID-19. The material from the prospective study consisted of cDNA or gDNA derived from T cells, B-cell-depleted T cells, or PBMCs. The repertoires were released in a freely available public database intended as a resource for research on the immune response to SARS-CoV-2. The sample metadata nearly always contained a de-identified subject ID, COVID-19 status, age in years and sex. Samples came from the ongoing ImmuneRACE study (first 160 participants) plus 1,254 subjects from 6 global collaborators. HLA class I and class II types, where available, came from metadata supplied by the sample provider rather than from assay-based typing. On the study overall, not on this receptor specifically: The amount of clinical and demographic metadata varied by source and participant and was provided uncurated.

Another Seattle source contributed samples from volunteer blood donors who had recovered from COVID-19. Collaborating institutions collected whole blood in K2EDTA tubes following their own protocols. Collaborator samples were shipped for TCRbeta analysis as frozen whole blood, isolated PBMCs, or DNA extracted from either sample type. TCRbeta CDR3 regions were amplified from genomic DNA using the immunoSEQ Assay, a bias-controlled multiplex PCR. Turning to the authors' computational methods: The number of nucleated cells in each sample was estimated by amplification of reference gene primers within the assay. To quantify the absolute abundance of each unique TCRbeta CDR3 rearrangement, sequence reads were collapsed and filtered. Productive Simpson clonality was computed per sample as the square root of Simpson's diversity index over productive rearrangements. TCRdb limited this immuneACCESS table to in-frame rearrangements with V and J called. A share of clones is missing; checked studies link under half to unresolved V genes, and the rest is unexplained. For V, J and clone size, that table is used; D and trimming come from the DNA. This sample holds 200,000 or so clones; 75% to 90% were observed only once. 5.5% to 6.5% of the sample is taken by the ten largest.

This clonotype was obtained from a man between 60 and 75 years old who had recovered from COVID-19. Input material: peripheral blood.

The encoded CDR3 is CASFDRGSTGNYGYTF. The DNA sequence is TGTGCCAGCTTCGACCGGGGCTCCACAGGGAACTATGGCTACACCTTC. In this chain, TRBV7-2 is recombined with TRBJ1-2; TRBD1 could be the D gene, as 6 bases match. CDR1 is given as SGHTA and CDR2 as FQGNSA, both from the germline V gene. There are 16 amino acids in the CDR3, from cysteine to phenylalanine inclusive. CDR3 DNA only is kept here, 48 bases in frame from base 1. The trim is 8 bases for V and 2 bases for J, with a gap of 21 bases between the germline ends.